Following are 17 T cell receptor beta chains from one sample sequenced in a study of blood T cell repertoires in COVID-19. Only in-frame clones appear in the TCRdb table, and some are missing; sequencing was by immunoSEQ multiplex PCR. Among 140,000 or so clones listed, roughly 84% were seen once. The sample consisted of peripheral blood. The receptors shown here come from a man aged 30 to 45 with COVID-19, enrolled during active disease.

In DNA, the CDR3 is TGTGCCAGCAGCGTAGAGAGCGGGGGGGGCACAGATACGCAGTATTTT. Protein product: CASSVESGGGTDTQYF. The rearrangement joins TRBV9 to TRBJ2-3, with TRBD2 matching 10 bases. The CDR3 contains 16 residues. CDR1 is SGDLS, CDR2 YYNGEE, per germline. V was pared by 0 bases and J by 1 base, with 2 bases of the junction left unmatched. Full variable domain (remainder filled in from reference TRBV9 and TRBJ2-3): DSGVTQTPKHLITATGQRVTLRCSPRSGDLSVYWYQQSLDQGLQFLIQYYNGEERAKGNILERFSAQQFPDLHSELNLSSLELGDSALYFCASSVESGGGTDTQYFGPGTRLTVL.

This rearrangement joins TRBV5-4 to TRBJ2-1, with TRBD2 matching over 10 bases. CDR3 length equals 16 residues. V lost 3 bases and J lost 8; bases outside the gene matches: 11. Germline values: CDR1 SGHNT, CDR2 YYREEE (reference sequence). The CDR3 here is CASSSGRASGSHEQFF. CDR3 sequence (DNA): TGTGCCAGCAGCTCGGGTAGGGCTAGCGGGAGTCATGAGCAGTTCTTC.

The chain uses TRBV2 and TRBJ1-3; D is undetermined. Germline lookup yields CDR1 SNHLY and CDR2 FYNNEI. The V gene lost 8 bases and the J gene lost 1 base, with 9 bases spanning the gap. The CDR3 runs to 13 residues. The CDR3 protein is CASLGDSGNTIYF. In DNA, the CDR3 is TGTGCCAGCTTGGGAGATTCTGGAAACACCATATATTTT.

V usage is TRBV2 and J usage is TRBJ2-2; 8 bases are shared with TRBD1. This CDR3 has 15 residues. V lost 5 bases to trimming and J lost 6 bases; unmatched junction nucleotides: 8. CDR1 and CDR2 from the germline V gene are SNHLY and FYNNEI. This CDR3 is CASSIRTGSSGELFF. CDR3 in DNA: TGTGCCAGCAGTATCCGGACAGGGAGCTCCGGGGAGCTGTTTTTT.

The rearrangement joins TRBV4-1 to TRBJ2-1; the match to TRBD1 covers 7 bases. From germline, CDR1 is MGHRA and CDR2 YSYEKL. The CDR3 has 18 amino acids. The ends lost 2 bases at V and 4 bases at J; junction bases unmatched: 14. CDR3 DNA sequence: TGCGCCAGCAGCCAACCGAGAAAAACAGGGGAGTCGTACAATGAGCAGTTCTTC. This sequence encodes CASSQPRKTGESYNEQFF.

The chain has TRBV7-2 and TRBJ2-7; D not certain. Germline-derived CDR1 and CDR2 are SGHTA and FQGNSA. With 8 bases removed from V and 1 base from J, the gap between germline ends came to 15 bases. CDR3 length: 14 residues. The CDR3 spells CASRMGAISYEQYF. In nucleotides, the CDR3 is TGTGCCAGCCGCATGGGCGCGATATCCTACGAGCAGTACTTC.

This rearrangement joins TRBV7-9 to TRBJ2-3; 8 nucleotides line up with TRBD2. V dropped 5 bases and J dropped 5; count of bases not matched to a gene: 6. Germline loops: CDR1 SEHNR, CDR2 FQNEAQ (reference sequence). CDR3 length: 14 amino acids. The DNA for the CDR3 is TGTGCCAGCAGCCAGGGACTAGTGGGAGATACGCAGTATTTT. Protein sequence: CASSQGLVGDTQYF. Variable domain in full (rest from reference TRBV7-9 and TRBJ2-3): DTGVSQNPRHKITKRGQNVTFRCDPISEHNRLYWYRQTLGQGPEFLTYFQNEAQLEKSRLLSDRFSAERPKGSFSTLEIQRTEQGDSAMYLCASSQGLVGDTQYFGPGTRLTVL.

This chain links TRBV24-1 with TRBJ2-1; TRBD1 is a possible D gene (6 bases). Trimming took 1 base from V and 1 from J, leaving 13 bases between them. Germline CDR1 KGHDR, CDR2 SFDVKD. The CDR3 sequence is 17 residues long. For the CDR3, the DNA is TGTGCCACCAGTGATTTCCGAACAGGGTTGTCCTACAATGAGCAGTTCTTC. Translating it yields CATSDFRTGLSYNEQFF.

The genes are TRBV19 and TRBJ2-5; possible D gene TRBD2, 7 bases. The CDR3 spans 16 residues. CDR1 and CDR2 (germline): LNHDA, SQIVND (reference sequence). V dropped 5 bases and J dropped 2 bases, with 18 bases sitting between them. This chain's CDR3 is CASSLRGGRAQETQYF. CDR3 sequence (DNA): TGTGCCAGTAGTCTTCGAGGGGGGAGGGCACAAGAGACCCAGTACTTC. Full variable domain (rest looked up from reference TRBV19 and TRBJ2-5): DGGITQSPKYLFRKEGQNVTLSCEQNLNHDAMYWYRQDPGQGLRLIYYSQIVNDFQKGDIAEGYSVSREKKESFPLTVTSAQKNPTAFYLCASSLRGGRAQETQYFGPGTRLLVL.

The V call is TRBV5-6, the J call TRBJ1-2; D remains unclear. CDR1 is SGHDT and CDR2 is YYEEEE in the germline V gene. The germline V and J ends were trimmed by 1 base and 5 bases, with 12 bases remaining between them. The CDR3 length is 14 residues. The DNA of the CDR3 is TGTGCCAGCAGCTTGAATGCGGAAGTGTATGGCTACACCTTC. Residues: CASSLNAEVYGYTF.

This rearrangement joins TRBV7-9 to TRBJ1-2, with D maybe TRBD1 (6 bases). V was clipped by 5 bases and J by 7 bases, with 17 bases between them. This CDR3 has 14 residues. The germline V gene encodes CDR1 SEHNR and CDR2 FQNEAQ (reference sequence). CDR3 in DNA: TGTGCCAGCAGCAAAAATGAGGCCAGGGGTGGCTACACCTTC. It translates to CASSKNEARGGYTF.

As to this clone: Other DNA sequences in the sample encode the same CDR3. The chain carries TRBV7-2 and TRBJ2-1; D possibly corresponds to TRBD2 (6 bases). V was pared by 5 bases and J by 0 bases, with 11 bases between. Germline CDR1 reads SGHTA; CDR2 reads FQGNSA. The CDR3 sequence is 15 residues long. In nucleotides, the CDR3 is TGTGCCAGCAGCCTGGGGGGAGTCTCCTACAATGAGCAGTTCTTC. It encodes CASSLGGVSYNEQFF.

The chain uses TRBV24-1 and TRBJ2-2; maybe TRBD2 (7 bases). The CDR3 has 14 amino acids. Germline lookup yields CDR1 KGHDR and CDR2 SFDVKD. V shed 10 bases and J shed 7 bases, with 18 bases lying between them. The CDR3 nucleotides are TGTGCCACTCGGGGGGCCCAGAACCTCGGGGAGCTGTTTTTT. Its translation is CATRGAQNLGELFF.

The genes are TRBV29-1 and TRBJ2-5; 8 nucleotides match TRBD1. J gave up 4 bases and V 3 bases, and 7 bases lay outside the gene matches. The CDR3 is 14 residues long. CDR1 and CDR2 (germline): SQVTM, ANQGSEA. CDR3 in amino acids: CSVDRQGLGETQYF. CDR3 in DNA: TGCAGCGTTGACAGACAGGGGTTGGGAGAGACCCAGTACTTC.

The chain couples TRBV11-3 to TRBJ2-2; TRBD1 is a possible D gene (8 bases). This CDR3 has 16 residues. Trimming pared 6 bases from V and 5 bases from J, leaving 19 bases between. The germline V gene encodes CDR1 SGHNT and CDR2 YENEEA. The CDR3 bases are TGTGCCAGCAGATCAGGACAGGGAGCGGGAACCGGGGAGCTGTTTTTT. Translated, it gives CASRSGQGAGTGELFF.

V is TRBV5-1 and J is TRBJ2-7; TRBD1 agrees at 8 bases. With V trimmed by 4 bases and J by 3 bases, 9 bases remained unmatched. The CDR3 has 15 residues. The germline V gene has CDR1 SGHRS and CDR2 YFSETQ. The CDR3 spells CASSLTGGNLYEQYF. The DNA of the CDR3 is TGCGCCAGCAGCCTCACAGGGGGAAACCTCTACGAGCAGTACTTC.

This clone was observed once. The chain carries TRBV25-1 and TRBJ1-5; TRBD1 matches 9 bases. Unmatched junction bases numbered 9, after V lost 10 bases and J lost 5 bases. The CDR3 sequence is 14 residues long. Germline CDR1 is MGHDK and CDR2 is SYGVNS. CDR3 protein: CATSGTGTYQPQHF. The CDR3 bases are TGTGCCACCTCCGGGACAGGGACCTATCAGCCCCAGCATTTT.